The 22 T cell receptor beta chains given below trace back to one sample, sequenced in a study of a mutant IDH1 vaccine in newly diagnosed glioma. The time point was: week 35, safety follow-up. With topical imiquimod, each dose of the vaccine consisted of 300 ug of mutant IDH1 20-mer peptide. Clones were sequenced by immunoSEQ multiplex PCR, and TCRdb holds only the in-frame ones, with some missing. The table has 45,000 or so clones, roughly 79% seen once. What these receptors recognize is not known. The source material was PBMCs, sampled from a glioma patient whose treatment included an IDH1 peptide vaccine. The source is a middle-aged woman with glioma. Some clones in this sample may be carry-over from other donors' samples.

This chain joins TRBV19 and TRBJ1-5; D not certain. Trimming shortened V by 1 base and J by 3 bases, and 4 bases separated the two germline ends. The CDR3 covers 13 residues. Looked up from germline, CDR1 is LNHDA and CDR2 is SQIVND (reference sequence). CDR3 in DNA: TGTGCCAGTAGTATAGGCGTCAATCAGCCCCAGCATTTT. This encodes CASSIGVNQPQHF.

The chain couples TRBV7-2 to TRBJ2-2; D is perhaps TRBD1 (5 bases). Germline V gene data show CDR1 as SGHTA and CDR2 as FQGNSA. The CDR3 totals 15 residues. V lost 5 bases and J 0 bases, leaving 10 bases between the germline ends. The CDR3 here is CASSQGSSNTGELFF. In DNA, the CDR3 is TGTGCCAGCAGCCAGGGCAGTTCGAACACCGGGGAGCTGTTTTTT.

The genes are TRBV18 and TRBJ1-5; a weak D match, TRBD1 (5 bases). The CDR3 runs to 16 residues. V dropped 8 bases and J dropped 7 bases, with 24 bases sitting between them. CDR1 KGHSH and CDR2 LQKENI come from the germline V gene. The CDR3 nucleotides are TGTGCCAGCCTAGGCTCGGACCCCTGGGGGGAACAGCCCCAGCATTTT. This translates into CASLGSDPWGEQPQHF.

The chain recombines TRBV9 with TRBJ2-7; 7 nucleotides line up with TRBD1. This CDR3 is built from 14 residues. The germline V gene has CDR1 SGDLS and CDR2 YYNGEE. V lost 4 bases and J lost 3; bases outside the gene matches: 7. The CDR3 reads CASSPRDRDYEQYF. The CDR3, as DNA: TGTGCCAGCAGCCCCCGGGACAGAGACTACGAGCAGTACTTC.

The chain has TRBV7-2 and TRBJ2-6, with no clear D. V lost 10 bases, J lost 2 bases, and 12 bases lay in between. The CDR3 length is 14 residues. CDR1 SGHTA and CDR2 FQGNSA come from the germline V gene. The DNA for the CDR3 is TGTGCCACCCCTCAGACTGCTGGGGCCAACGTCCTGACTTTC. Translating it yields CATPQTAGANVLTF.

CDR3 loop: CASSQGRESNTEAFF. The CDR3 bases are TGCGCCAGCAGCCAAGGAAGGGAGTCCAACACTGAAGCTTTCTTT. The chain links TRBV4-1 to TRBJ1-1; D gene ambiguous. The germline V gene has CDR1 MGHRA and CDR2 YSYEKL. The V and J ends lost 1 base and 2 bases respectively, with 11 bases between them. This CDR3 has 15 residues.

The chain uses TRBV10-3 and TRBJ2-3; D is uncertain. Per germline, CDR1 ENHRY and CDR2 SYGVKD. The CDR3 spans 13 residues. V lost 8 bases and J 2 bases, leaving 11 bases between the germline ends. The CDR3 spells CAICADPTDTQYF. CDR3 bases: TGTGCCATCTGTGCGGATCCCACAGATACGCAGTATTTT.

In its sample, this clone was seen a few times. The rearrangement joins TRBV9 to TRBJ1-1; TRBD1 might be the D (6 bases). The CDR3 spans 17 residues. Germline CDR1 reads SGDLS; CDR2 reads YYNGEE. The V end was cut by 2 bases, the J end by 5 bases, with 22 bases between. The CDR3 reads CASSVRAGHKGGTEAFF. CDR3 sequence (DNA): TGTGCCAGCAGCGTTAGAGCGGGACATAAAGGTGGGACTGAAGCTTTCTTT.

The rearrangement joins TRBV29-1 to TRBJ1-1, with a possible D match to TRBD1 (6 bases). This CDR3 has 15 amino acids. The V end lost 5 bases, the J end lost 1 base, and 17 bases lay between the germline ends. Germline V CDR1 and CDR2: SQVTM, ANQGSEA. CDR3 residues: CSVFANKGGNTEAFF. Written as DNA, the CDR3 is TGCAGCGTTTTTGCCAATAAGGGGGGGAACACTGAAGCTTTCTTT.

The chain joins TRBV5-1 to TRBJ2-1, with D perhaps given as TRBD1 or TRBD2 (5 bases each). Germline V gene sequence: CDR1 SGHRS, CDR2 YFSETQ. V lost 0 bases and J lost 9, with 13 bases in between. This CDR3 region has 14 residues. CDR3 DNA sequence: TGCGCCAGCAGCTTGGAGCGGTCTAGGGGTGAGCAGTTCTTC. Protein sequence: CASSLERSRGEQFF.

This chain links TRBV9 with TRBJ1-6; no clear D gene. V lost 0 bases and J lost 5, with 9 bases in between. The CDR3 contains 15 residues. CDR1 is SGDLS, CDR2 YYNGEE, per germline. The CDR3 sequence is CASSVDNANNSPLHF. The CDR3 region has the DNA TGTGCCAGCAGCGTAGATAACGCTAATAATTCACCCCTCCACTTT.

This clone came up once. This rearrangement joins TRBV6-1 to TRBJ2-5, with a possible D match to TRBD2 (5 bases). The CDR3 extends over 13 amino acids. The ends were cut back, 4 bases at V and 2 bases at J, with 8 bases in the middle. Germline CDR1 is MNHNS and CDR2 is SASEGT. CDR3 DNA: TGTGCCAGCAGTGTGGACTTGCAAGAGACCCAGTACTTC. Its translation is CASSVDLQETQYF.

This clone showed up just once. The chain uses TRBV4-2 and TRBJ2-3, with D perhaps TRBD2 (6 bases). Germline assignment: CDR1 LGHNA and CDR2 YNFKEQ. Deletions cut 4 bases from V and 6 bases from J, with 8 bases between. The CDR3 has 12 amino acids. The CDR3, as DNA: TGTGCCAGCAGCCCGGCGGGGGATACGCAGTATTTT. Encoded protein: CASSPAGDTQYF.

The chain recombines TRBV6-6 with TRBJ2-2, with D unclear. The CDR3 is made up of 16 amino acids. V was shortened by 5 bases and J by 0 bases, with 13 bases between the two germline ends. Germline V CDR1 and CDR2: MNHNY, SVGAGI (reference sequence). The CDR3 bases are TGTGCCAGCAGTCCCCCGGGCCGTACGAACACCGGGGAGCTGTTTTTT. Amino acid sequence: CASSPPGRTNTGELFF.

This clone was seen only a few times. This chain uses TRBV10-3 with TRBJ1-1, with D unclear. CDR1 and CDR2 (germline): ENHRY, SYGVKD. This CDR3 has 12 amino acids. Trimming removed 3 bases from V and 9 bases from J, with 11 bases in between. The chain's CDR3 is CAISEGPGQAFF. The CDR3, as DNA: TGTGCCATCAGTGAAGGTCCAGGTCAAGCTTTCTTT.

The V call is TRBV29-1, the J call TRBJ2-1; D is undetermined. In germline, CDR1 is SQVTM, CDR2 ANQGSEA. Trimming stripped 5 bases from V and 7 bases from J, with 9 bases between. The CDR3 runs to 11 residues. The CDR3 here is CSVPRQNEQFF. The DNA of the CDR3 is TGCAGCGTTCCCAGGCAGAATGAGCAGTTCTTC.

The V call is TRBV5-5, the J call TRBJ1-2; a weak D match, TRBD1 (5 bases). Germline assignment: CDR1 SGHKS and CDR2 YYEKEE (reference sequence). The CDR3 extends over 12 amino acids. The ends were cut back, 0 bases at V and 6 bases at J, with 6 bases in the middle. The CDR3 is CASSLVQDGYTF. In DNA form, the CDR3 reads TGTGCCAGCAGCTTGGTACAGGATGGCTACACCTTC.

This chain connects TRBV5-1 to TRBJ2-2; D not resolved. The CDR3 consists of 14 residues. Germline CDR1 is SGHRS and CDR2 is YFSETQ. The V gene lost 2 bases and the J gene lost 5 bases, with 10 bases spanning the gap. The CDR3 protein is CASSFSRMTGELFF. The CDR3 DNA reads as TGCGCCAGCAGCTTCTCCCGTATGACCGGGGAGCTGTTTTTT.

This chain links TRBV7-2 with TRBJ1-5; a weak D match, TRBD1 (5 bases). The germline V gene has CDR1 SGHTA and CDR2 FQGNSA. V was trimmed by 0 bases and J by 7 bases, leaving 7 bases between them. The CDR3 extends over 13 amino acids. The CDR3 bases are TGTGCCAGCAGCTTAGCGTGGGGCCAGCCCCAGCATTTT. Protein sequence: CASSLAWGQPQHF.

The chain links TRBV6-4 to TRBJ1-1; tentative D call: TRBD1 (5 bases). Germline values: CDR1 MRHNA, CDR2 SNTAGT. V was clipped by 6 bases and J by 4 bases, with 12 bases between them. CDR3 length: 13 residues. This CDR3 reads CASRSGLSTEAFF. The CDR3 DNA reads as TGTGCCAGCAGGTCAGGGTTAAGCACTGAAGCTTTCTTT.

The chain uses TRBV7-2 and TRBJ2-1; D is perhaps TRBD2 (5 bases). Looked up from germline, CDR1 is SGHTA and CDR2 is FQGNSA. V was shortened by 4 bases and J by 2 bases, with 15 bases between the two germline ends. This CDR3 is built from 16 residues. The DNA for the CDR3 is TGTGCCAGCAGCTATGCTTATGCAGCGGCCTACAATGAGCAGTTCTTC. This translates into CASSYAYAAAYNEQFF.

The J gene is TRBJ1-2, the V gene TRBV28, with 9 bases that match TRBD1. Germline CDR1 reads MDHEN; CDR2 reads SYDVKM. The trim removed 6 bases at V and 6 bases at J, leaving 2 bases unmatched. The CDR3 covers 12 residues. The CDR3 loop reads CASRQGADGYTF. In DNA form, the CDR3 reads TGTGCCAGCAGACAGGGGGCGGATGGCTACACCTTC.